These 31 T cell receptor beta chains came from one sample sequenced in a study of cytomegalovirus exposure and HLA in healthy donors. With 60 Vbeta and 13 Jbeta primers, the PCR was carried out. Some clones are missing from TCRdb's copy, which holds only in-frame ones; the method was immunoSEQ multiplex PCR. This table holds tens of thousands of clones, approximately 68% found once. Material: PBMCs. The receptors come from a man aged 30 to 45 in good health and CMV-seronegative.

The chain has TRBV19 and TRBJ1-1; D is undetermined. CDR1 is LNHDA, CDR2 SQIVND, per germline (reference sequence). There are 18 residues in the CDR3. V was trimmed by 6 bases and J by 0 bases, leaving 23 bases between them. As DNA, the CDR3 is TGTGCCAGTAGCCAAGGAGACCATACTGAAATCCTGAACACTGAAGCTTTCTTT. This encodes CASSQGDHTEILNTEAFF.

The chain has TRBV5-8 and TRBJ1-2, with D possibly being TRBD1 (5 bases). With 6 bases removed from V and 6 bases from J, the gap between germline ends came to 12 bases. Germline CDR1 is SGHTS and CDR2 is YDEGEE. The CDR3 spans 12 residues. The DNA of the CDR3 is TGTGCCAGCACCATCGGGGGGGATGGCTACACCTTC. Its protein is CASTIGGDGYTF.

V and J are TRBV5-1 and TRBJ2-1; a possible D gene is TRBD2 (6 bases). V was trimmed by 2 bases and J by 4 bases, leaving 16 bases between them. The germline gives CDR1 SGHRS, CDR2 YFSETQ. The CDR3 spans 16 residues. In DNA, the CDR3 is TGCGCCAGCAGCTTTTCAGTGCGACTAGGGTACAATGAGCAGTTCTTC. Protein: CASSFSVRLGYNEQFF. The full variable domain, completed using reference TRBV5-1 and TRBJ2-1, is KAGVTQTPRYLIKTRGQQVTLSCSPISGHRSVSWYQQTPGQGLQFLFEYFSETQRNKGNFPGRFSGRQFSNSRSEMNVSTLELGDSALYLCASSFSVRLGYNEQFFGPGTRLTVL.

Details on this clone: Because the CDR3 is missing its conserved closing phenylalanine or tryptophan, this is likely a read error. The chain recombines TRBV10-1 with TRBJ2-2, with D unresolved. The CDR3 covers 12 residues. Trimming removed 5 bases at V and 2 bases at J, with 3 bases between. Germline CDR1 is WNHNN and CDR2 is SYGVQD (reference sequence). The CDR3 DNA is TGCGCCAGCAGTTATAACACCGGGGAGCTGTTTGTT. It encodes CASSYNTGELFV.

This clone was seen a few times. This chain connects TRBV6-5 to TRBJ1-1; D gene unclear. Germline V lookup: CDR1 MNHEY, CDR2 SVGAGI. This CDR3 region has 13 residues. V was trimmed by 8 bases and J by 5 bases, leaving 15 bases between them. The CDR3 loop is CASLSIRRTEAFF. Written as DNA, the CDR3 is TGTGCCAGCTTATCAATCAGGAGGACTGAAGCTTTCTTT.

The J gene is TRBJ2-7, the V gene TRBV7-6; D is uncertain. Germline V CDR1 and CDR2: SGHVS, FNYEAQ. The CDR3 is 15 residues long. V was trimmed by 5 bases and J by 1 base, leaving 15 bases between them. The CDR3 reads CASSPNEVLSYEQYF. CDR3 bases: TGTGCCAGCAGCCCGAATGAAGTTCTATCCTACGAGCAGTACTTC.

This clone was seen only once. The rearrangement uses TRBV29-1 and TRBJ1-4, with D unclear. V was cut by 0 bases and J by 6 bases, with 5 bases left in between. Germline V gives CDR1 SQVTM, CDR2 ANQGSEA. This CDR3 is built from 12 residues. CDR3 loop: CSVEDQDEKLFF. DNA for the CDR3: TGCAGCGTTGAAGATCAGGATGAAAAACTGTTTTTT.

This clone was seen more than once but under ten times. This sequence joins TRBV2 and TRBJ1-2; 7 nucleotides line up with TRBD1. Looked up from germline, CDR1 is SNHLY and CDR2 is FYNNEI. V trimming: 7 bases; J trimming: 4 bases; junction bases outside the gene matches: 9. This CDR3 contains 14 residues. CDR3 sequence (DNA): TGTGCCAGCAAAACACAGGGGCCGGTCTATGGCTACACCTTC. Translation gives CASKTQGPVYGYTF.

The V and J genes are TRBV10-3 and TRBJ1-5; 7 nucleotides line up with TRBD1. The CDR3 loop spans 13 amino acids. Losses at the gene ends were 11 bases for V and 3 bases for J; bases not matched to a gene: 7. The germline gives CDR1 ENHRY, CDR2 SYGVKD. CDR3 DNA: TGTGCCGTTGGACAGGAGGTCAATCAGCCCCAGCATTTT. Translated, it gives CAVGQEVNQPQHF.

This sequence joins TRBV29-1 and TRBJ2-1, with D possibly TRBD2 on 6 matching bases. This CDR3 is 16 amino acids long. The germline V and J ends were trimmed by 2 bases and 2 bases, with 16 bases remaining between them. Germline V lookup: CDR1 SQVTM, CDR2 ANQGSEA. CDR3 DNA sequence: TGCAGCGTTGAACCCCTCCAACGGGGGACCTACAATGAGCAGTTCTTC. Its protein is CSVEPLQRGTYNEQFF.

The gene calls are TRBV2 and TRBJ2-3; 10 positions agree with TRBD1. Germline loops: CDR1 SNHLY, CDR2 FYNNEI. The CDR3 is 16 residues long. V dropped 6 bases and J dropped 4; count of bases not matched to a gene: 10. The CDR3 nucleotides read TGTGCCAGCAGACTAATTGGACAGGGGGTGGCAGATACGCAGTATTTT. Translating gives CASRLIGQGVADTQYF.

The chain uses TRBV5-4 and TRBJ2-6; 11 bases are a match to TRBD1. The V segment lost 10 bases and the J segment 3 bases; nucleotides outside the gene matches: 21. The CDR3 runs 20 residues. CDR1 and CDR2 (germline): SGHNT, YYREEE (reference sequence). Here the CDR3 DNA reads TGTGCCGCCGGGGGACAGGGGGGGCGGATTAGTCAGGTTGGGGCCAACGTCCTGACTTTC. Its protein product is CAAGGQGGRISQVGANVLTF.

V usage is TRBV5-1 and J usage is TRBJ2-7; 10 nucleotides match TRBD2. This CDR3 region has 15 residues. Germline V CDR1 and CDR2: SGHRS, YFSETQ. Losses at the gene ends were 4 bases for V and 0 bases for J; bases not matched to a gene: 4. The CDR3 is CASSPRTSGSYEQYF. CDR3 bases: TGCGCCAGCAGCCCGAGGACTAGCGGCTCCTACGAGCAGTACTTC.

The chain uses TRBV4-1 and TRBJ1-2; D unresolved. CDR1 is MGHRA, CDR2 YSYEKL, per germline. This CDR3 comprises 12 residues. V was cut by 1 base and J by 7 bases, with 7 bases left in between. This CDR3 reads CASSQGLSGYTF. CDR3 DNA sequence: TGCGCCAGCAGCCAAGGTCTGAGTGGCTACACCTTC.

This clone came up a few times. The CDR3 region has the DNA TGTGCCAGCAGTGAAGGGGGCAGCGGGAGCTACAATGAGCAGTTCTTC. Translation gives CASSEGGSGSYNEQFF. This chain connects TRBV6-4 to TRBJ2-1; maybe TRBD2 (8 bases). In germline, CDR1 is MRHNA, CDR2 SNTAGT. The length of the CDR3 is 16 residues. Trimming cost V 3 bases and J 3 bases, with 15 bases left between them.

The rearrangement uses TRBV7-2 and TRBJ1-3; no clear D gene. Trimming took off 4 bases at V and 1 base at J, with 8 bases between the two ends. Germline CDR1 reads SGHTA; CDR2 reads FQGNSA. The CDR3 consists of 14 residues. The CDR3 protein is CASSSSNSGNTIYF. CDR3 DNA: TGTGCCAGCAGCTCTAGTAATTCTGGAAACACCATATATTTT.

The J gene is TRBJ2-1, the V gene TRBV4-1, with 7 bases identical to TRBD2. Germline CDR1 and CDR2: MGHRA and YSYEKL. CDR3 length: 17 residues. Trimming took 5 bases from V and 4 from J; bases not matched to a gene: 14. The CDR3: CASSFLSGTTPYNEQFF. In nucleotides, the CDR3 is TGCGCCAGCAGCTTCCTTTCCGGGACTACCCCTTACAATGAGCAGTTCTTC.

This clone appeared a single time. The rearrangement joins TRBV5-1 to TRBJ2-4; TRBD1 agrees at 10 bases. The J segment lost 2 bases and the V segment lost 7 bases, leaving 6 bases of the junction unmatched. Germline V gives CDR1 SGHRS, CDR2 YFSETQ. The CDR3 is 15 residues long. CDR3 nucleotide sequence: TGCGCCAGCTACGTGGGACAGGGGTCCAAAAACATTCAGTACTTC. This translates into CASYVGQGSKNIQYF.

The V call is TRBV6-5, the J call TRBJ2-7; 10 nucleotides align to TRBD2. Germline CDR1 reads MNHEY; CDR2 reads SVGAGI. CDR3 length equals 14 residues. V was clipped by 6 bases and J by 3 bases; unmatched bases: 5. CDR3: CASRTGLAIYEQYF. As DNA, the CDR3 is TGTGCCAGCAGGACGGGACTAGCGATCTACGAGCAGTACTTC.

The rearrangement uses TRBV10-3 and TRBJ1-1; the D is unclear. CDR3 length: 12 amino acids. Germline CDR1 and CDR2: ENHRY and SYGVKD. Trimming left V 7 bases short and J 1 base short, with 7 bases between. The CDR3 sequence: CAINTKNTEAFF. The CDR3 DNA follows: TGTGCCATCAACACCAAGAACACTGAAGCTTTCTTT.

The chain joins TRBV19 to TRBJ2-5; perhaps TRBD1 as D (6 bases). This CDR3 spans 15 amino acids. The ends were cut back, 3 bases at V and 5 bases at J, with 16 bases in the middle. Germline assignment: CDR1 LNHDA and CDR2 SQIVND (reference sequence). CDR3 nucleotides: TGTGCCAGTAGTATCATGGCAGGGGCCCCGGAGACCCAGTACTTC. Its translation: CASSIMAGAPETQYF.

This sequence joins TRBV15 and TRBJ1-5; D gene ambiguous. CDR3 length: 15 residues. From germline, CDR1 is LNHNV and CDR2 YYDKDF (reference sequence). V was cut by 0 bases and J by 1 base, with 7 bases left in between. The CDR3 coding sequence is TGTGCCACCAGCAGAGATGGAGGGAGCAATCAGCCCCAGCATTTT. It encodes CATSRDGGSNQPQHF.

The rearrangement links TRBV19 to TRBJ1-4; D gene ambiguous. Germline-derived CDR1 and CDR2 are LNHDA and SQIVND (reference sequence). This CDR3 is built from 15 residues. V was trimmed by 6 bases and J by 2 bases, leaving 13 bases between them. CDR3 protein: CASSSVGGTNEKLFF. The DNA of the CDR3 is TGTGCCAGTAGCAGCGTAGGAGGCACTAATGAAAAACTGTTTTTT.

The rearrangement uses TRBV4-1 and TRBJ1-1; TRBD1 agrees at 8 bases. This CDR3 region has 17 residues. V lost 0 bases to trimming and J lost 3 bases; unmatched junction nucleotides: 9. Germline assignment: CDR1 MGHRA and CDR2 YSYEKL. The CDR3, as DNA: TGCGCCAGCAGCCAAGATTCGGGACAGGAATTTGACACTGAAGCTTTCTTT. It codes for CASSQDSGQEFDTEAFF.

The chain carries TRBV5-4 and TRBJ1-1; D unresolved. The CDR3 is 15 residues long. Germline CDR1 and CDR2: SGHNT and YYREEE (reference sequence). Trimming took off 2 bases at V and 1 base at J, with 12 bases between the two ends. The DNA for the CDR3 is TGTGCCAGCAGCTTACGGGTTGGAAAGAACACTGAAGCTTTCTTT. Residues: CASSLRVGKNTEAFF.

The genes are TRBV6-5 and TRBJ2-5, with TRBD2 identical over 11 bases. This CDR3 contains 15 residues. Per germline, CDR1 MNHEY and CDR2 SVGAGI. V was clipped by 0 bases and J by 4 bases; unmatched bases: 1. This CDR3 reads CASSYSTSGRETQYF. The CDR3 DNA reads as TGTGCCAGCAGTTACTCCACTAGCGGGAGAGAGACCCAGTACTTC.

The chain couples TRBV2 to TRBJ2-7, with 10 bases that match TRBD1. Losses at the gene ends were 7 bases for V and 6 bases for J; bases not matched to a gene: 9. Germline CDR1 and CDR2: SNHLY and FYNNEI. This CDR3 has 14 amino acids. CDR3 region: CASIAGTGVREQYF. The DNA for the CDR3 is TGTGCCAGCATCGCCGGGACAGGGGTCCGCGAGCAGTACTTC.

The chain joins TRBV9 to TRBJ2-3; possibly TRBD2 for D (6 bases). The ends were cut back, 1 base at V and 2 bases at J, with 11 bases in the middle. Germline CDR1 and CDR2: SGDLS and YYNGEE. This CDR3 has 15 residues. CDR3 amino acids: CASSVRGGDTDTQYF. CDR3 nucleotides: TGTGCCAGCAGCGTACGGGGCGGGGACACAGATACGCAGTATTTT.

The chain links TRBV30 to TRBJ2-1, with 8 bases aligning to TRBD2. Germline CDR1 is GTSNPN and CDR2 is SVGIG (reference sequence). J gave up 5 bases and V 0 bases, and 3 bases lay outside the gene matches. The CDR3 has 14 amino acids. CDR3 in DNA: TGTGCCTGGAGTGTAACTAGCGGTCACAATGAGCAGTTCTTC. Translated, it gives CAWSVTSGHNEQFF.

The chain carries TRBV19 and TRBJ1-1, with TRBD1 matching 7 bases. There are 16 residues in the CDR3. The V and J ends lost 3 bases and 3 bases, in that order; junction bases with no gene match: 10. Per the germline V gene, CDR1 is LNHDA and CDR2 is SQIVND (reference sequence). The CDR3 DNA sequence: TGTGCCAGTAGTATTCGGGACAGATTTTCGGACACTGAAGCTTTCTTT. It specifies CASSIRDRFSDTEAFF.

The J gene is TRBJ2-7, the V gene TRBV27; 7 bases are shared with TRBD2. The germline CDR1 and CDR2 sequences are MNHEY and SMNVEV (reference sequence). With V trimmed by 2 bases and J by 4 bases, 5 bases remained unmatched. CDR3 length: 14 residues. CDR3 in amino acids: CASSLQGGPYEQYF. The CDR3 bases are TGTGCCAGCAGTTTACAGGGAGGGCCTTACGAGCAGTACTTC.